The sample holds a few counts of the clone carrying this TCR beta chain. Antigen: not known. This record belongs to a study of vaccination and CD4 T cells after COVID-19. For the study at large: At a median around 65 days (range 14 to 241) after dose two, post-vaccine samples were obtained. Overlapping SARS-CoV-2, HCoV-NL63, HCoV-OC43 and HCoV-229E spike peptides were used to stimulate cells.

Treatment reported: approximately 11-day PBMC culture with coronavirus spike peptide pools or control peptides (ViraFEST assay). For ViraFEST, peptide pools expanded antigen-specific T cells, after which the TCRs were sequenced. Germline loops: CDR1 SGHNT, CDR2 YENEEA. CDR3 length equals 15 residues. After removal of 5 bases from V and 2 bases from J, the junction contained 3 bases not matched to a gene. Sequencing of DNA taken from cultured CD4+ T cells relied on the Oncomine TCR Beta short-read assay. In TCRdb, the PCR reads were re-called with MiXCR into one record per CDR3 protein. The sample holds roughly 17,000 distinct CDR3 sequences, about 53% seen once.

The source is a human donor who had recovered from COVID-19. The sample comprised CD4+ T cells from blood, cultured in vitro. This chain connects TRBV11-3 to TRBJ1-1; 12 bases fit TRBD1. The DNA for the CDR3 is TGTGCCAGCAGCCCGGGACAGGGGGCCAACACTGAAGCTTTCTTT. This codes for CASSPGQGANTEAFF.